The clone carrying this TCR beta chain was observed many times. The data originate from a study of T cells in Graves' hyperthyroidism and ophthalmopathy. TCR beta CDR3 regions were amplified from RNA transcripts. RT-PCR in the first round (using the HTBI primer set) targeted the TCR CDR3. MiXCR was run by TCRdb on the multiplex PCR reads, yielding one entry per CDR3 protein. Of some 760,000 distinct CDR3 sequences listed, 14% are singletons. The germline V gene encodes CDR1 LGHDT and CDR2 YNNKEL (reference sequence). The CDR3 is made up of 13 amino acids. Trimming removed 1 base from V and 6 bases from J, with 9 bases in between.

The specimen was blood. This chain uses TRBV3-1 with TRBJ1-1, with unresolved D. The TCR comes from a woman in her late teens or twenties with Graves' hyperthyroidism. The CDR3 reads CASSQAEGSEAFF. CDR3 in DNA: TGTGCCAGCAGCCAAGCGGAGGGTTCTGAAGCTTTCTTT. Using reference TRBV3-1 and TRBJ1-1 for the parts outside the CDR3, the full variable domain is DTAVSQTPKYLVTQMGNDKSIKCEQNLGHDTMYWYKQDSKKFLKIMFSYNNKELIINETVPNRFSPKSPDKAHLNLHINSLELGDSAVYFCASSQAEGSEAFFGQGTRLTVV.